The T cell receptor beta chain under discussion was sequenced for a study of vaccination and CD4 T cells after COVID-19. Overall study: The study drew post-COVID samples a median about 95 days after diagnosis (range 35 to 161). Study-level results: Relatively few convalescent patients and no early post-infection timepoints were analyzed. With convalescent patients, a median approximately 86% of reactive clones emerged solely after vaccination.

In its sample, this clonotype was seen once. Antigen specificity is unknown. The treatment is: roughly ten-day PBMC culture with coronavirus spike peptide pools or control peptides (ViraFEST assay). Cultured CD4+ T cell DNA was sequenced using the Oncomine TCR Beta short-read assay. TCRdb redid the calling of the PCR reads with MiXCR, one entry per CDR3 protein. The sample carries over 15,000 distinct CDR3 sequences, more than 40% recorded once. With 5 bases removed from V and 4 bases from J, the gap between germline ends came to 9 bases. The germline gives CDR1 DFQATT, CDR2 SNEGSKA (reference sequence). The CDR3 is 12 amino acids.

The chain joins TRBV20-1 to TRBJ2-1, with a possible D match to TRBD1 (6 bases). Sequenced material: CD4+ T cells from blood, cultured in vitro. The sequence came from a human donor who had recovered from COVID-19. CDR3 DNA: TGCAGTGCTCAACAGGGTTACAATGAGCAGTTCTTC. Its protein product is CSAQQGYNEQFF.